This T cell receptor beta chain was sequenced for a study of blood T cell dynamics during melanoma immunotherapy (dated by TCRdb to the early 2020s). Regarding the study in general: Patients with metastatic melanoma were treated with first-line pembrolizumab or nivolumab plus ipilimumab as standard of care in the United Kingdom. The training cohort consisted of consecutive patients, while an additional independent group of patients from the same centre was pooled to form an external validation set. To find early correlates of response, peripheral T cell receptor repertoires were profiled in metastatic melanoma patients before and after one cycle of checkpoint inhibitor therapy.

General findings and caveats noted by the study authors: Whether the T cell clones behind the repertoire changes were melanoma-specific or instead reflected general immune activation was something the study could not determine. The relatively small sample size was recognized as a factor that could limit how well the results generalize. A bifurcated reorganization of the PBMC repertoire at W3, with increased clonality or increased diversity, was observed in patients who later achieved disease control, unlike in progressors.

Spanning cysteine to phenylalanine, the CDR3 consists of 13 amino acids. The entry retains the CDR3 DNA only, 39 bases that are in frame from base 1. Between the V and J ends, shortened by 1 base and 6 bases respectively, the junction contains 9 bases. The germline V gene (reference sequence) yields MNHNY for CDR1 and SVGAGI for CDR2. Every bulk PBMC sample had a fixed 350 ng of DNA loaded. The immunoSEQ TCRb Assay kit was used according to manufacturer instructions to amplify TCR beta CDR3 sequences from genomic DNA. The KAPA Library Quantification Kit for Illumina platforms was used to quantify pooled libraries by qPCR. Pooled libraries were sequenced on an Illumina NextSeq 500, clustered at roughly 0.55-1.1 pM. Per the source publication's procedure: Analysis of the TCR data relied on immunoSEQ ANALYZER and the R LymphoSeq package. A rearrangement efficiency score was calculated as productive divided by the sum of productive and non-productive CDR3 sequences. Within each patient, timepoints were compared pairwise for clonality, measured with the Gini coefficient, and for diversity, measured with the Renyi index at alpha=1. In LymphoSeq, clonal relatedness was computed using an edit distance of 3, and repertoire similarity was computed using the Bhattacharyya coefficient. To classify response, a linear discriminant analysis based on week-3 changes in clonality and diversity was built using the R MASS and caret packages. In its TCRdb copy, this immuneACCESS table keeps in-frame sequences only and misses some clones. Where compared with another copy, unresolved V genes explain less than half of these, and the others have no known cause. V, J and clone size are taken as reported in that table, and D and trimming were inferred from the DNA itself. This sample comprises tens of thousands of clones, approximately 89% of them detected only once. The ten top clones hold roughly 1.2% of the sample.

Sample time point, as interpreted from the label and publication: pre-treatment baseline. Blood samples were taken at two points: before treatment (T0) and at week 3 (W3), which came after the first cycle of checkpoint blockade. Except for two patients with rapid clinical progression, response was assessed 12 weeks after the first infusion by RECIST 1.1; disease control meant complete response, partial response or stable disease. Patients were not eligible if they had prior systemic cancer treatment, concomitant immunosuppressant therapy or synchronous other active malignancies. Both bulk PBMC and plasma cell-free DNA were sequenced for TCR beta so that circulating cells and T cell turnover could be tracked. PBMC were isolated from blood with Lymphoprep and SepMate tubes, followed by red cell lysis. QIAamp DNA Blood Mini kits were used to extract DNA from PBMC and from sorted T cell subsets. As regards this clone: Its antigen remains unidentified. Nothing much larger sits one base from this clone, and base qualities are not available.

This chain is built from TRBV6-6 and TRBJ1-2; 5 matching bases give a weak D call of TRBD1. The receptor was isolated from a human donor with melanoma. The sequences come from blood, collected from a patient treated with checkpoint blockade. Here the CDR3 is given as CASSYLFRDGYTF. Read as DNA, the sequence is TGTGCCAGCAGTTACTTATTCAGGGATGGCTACACCTTC.